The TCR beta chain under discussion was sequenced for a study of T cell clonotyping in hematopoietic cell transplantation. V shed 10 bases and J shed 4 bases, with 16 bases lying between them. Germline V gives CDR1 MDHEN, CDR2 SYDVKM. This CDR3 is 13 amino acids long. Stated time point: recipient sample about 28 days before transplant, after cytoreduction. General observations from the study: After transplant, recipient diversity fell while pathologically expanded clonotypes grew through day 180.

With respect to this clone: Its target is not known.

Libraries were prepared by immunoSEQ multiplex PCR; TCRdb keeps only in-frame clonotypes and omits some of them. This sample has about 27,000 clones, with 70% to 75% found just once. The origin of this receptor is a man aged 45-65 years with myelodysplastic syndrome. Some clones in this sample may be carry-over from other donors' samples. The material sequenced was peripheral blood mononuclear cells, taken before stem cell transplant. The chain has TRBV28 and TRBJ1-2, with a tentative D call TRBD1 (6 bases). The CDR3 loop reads CATKIQGSYGYTF. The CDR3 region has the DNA TGTGCCACCAAGATACAGGGCAGCTATGGCTACACCTTC.